A single sample is the source of the 3 T cell receptor beta chains below, sequenced in a study of blood T cell repertoires in COVID-19. Profiled with immunoSEQ multiplex PCR; TCRdb holds only in-frame clones, not every one. Of about 160,000 clones listed, around 93% were seen once; the top ten hold roughly 4.8%. The source material was peripheral blood. These receptors were taken from a man younger than 45 with COVID-19, enrolled during active disease.

Of note for this clone: This sample includes further DNA sequences coding for the same CDR3. This chain uses TRBV4-1 with TRBJ2-3; a weak D match, TRBD1 (5 bases). Germline V gives CDR1 MGHRA, CDR2 YSYEKL. The CDR3 has 16 amino acids. Trimming pared 0 bases from V and 0 bases from J, leaving 10 bases between. Here the CDR3 DNA reads TGCGCCAGCAGCCAAGAGGCAGGGCCGAGCACAGATACGCAGTATTTT. The encoded protein is CASSQEAGPSTDTQYF.

This clone was observed a single time. The J gene is TRBJ1-4, the V gene TRBV5-5; TRBD1 agrees at 9 bases. Per the germline V gene, CDR1 is SGHKS and CDR2 is YYEKEE (reference sequence). V gave up 3 bases and J gave up 4 bases; unmatched junction bases: 7. The CDR3 has 16 amino acids. CDR3 loop: CASSSSWTGVNEKLFF. In DNA form, the CDR3 reads TGTGCCAGCAGCTCTAGCTGGACAGGGGTTAATGAAAAACTGTTTTTT.

The chain couples TRBV11-3 to TRBJ2-1, with TRBD2 identical over 7 bases. The CDR3 extends over 20 amino acids. Looked up from germline, CDR1 is SGHNT and CDR2 is YENEEA. J lost 0 bases, V lost 5 bases, and 19 bases had no gene match. CDR3 nucleotide sequence: TGTGCCAGCAGCAAAGGTACATGGAGGGAGGGATCCAACTCCTACAATGAGCAGTTCTTC. Its protein product is CASSKGTWREGSNSYNEQFF.